Below, one T cell receptor (beta chain) is given with its context. Its antigen is undetermined. This sample stems from a study of T cell responses to AZD1222 COVID-19 vaccine. Study results and caveats: Baseline serostatus was positive in only a handful of AZD1222 recipients. There were repertoire samples only from the period after the peak T cell response.

Libraries were prepared by immunoSEQ multiplex PCR; TCRdb keeps only in-frame clonotypes and omits some of them. Altogether more than 110,000 clones are present, nearly 95% being singletons, with the ten largest covering around 3.5%. Looked up from germline, CDR1 is MDHEN and CDR2 is SYDVKM. CDR3 length: 17 amino acids. V lost 3 bases and J 0 bases, leaving 12 bases between the germline ends. Sequencing was performed on peripheral blood, taken 28 days after the second AZD1222 dose. This chain joins TRBV28 and TRBJ1-6, with unresolved D. The clonotype was recovered from an adult who received the AZD1222 COVID-19 vaccine. CDR3 DNA sequence: TGTGCCAGCAGTTTCAACAGACTGAGCTCCTATAATTCACCCCTCCACTTT. Its protein is CASSFNRLSSYNSPLHF.